This T cell receptor beta chain comes out of a study of patients and donors after allogeneic stem cell transplantation. Looked up from germline, CDR1 is DFQATT and CDR2 is SNEGSKA (reference sequence). V was pared by 5 bases and J by 9 bases, with 8 bases between. This CDR3 has 11 residues. Each CDR3 protein is one row after TCRdb ran MiXCR on the RT-PCR reads. The sample consists of some 160,000 distinct CDR3 sequences, 24% of them appearing once. The V and J genes are TRBV20-1 and TRBJ1-6; D is ambiguous. Sequenced sample: blood, either unsorted or a sorted T cell fraction (not recorded which). The clonotype was recovered from a human donor who was either an allogeneic HSCT recipient or a stem cell or donor lymphocyte infusion donor (not recorded which). It is not recorded whose cells these are; they may come from a transplant donor. The CDR3 loop reads CSAGNGSPLHF. CDR3 DNA sequence: TGCAGTGCTGGCAACGGTTCACCCCTCCACTTT.